This is a list of T cell receptor beta chains from one sample in a study of T-cell memory formation after mild COVID-19. In TCRdb, the 5' RACE reads were re-called with MiXCR into one record per CDR3 protein. The data show 280,000 or so distinct CDR3 sequences, less than 9.5% seen once. Input material: PBMCs or a T cell subset sorted from them (not recorded which). All receptors derive from a man aged 18 to 30 who had mild COVID-19 (a few samples of this study predate the infection). Cell type and time point are not known. CDR3s include the opening cysteine and the closing phenylalanine or tryptophan. Each record gives: J gene, clone size, D gene, V gene, CDR3 DNA, CDR3 protein. D genes are given only for firm matches. Size values are once, few and many counts, or a class for expanded clones, and some rows have none.

TRBJ2-1 - - TRBV10-3 TGTGCCATCAGTGAGGGGTACAATGAGCAGTTCTTC CAISEGYNEQFF
TRBJ1-6 few - TRBV15 TGTGCCACCAGCAGGGCAAGTAATTCACCCCTCCACTTT CATSRASNSPLHF
TRBJ1-5 - - TRBV10-3 TGTGCCATCAGTGAGGGAGGGAATCGAAATCAGCCCCAGCATTTT CAISEGGNRNQPQHF
TRBJ2-4 - - TRBV20-1 TGCAGTGCTAGTGCCAGTATCAGATCCACGGGGGACATTAAGTACTTC CSASASIRSTGDIKYF
TRBJ1-6 - TRBD1 TRBV13 TGTGCCAGCAGCCTCCGGACAGGAAGGTCACCCCTCCACTTT CASSLRTGRSPLHF
TRBJ1-3 - TRBD1 TRBV20-1 TGCAGTGCTAGACGCCGGGACAGGGGATTTCAGAACACCATATATTTT CSARRRDRGFQNTIYF
TRBJ2-1 few - TRBV9 TGTGCCAGCAGCGTAGCTCAGGGTGTCTACAATGAGCAGTTCTTC CASSVAQGVYNEQFF
TRBJ2-6 - - TRBV27 TGTGCCAGCGGCCAGGCTCTCTTGGGGGCCAACGTCCTGACTTTC CASGQALLGANVLTF
TRBJ2-6 few - TRBV7-9 TGTGCCAGCAGCTGGGGCTCTGGGGCCAACGTCCTGACTTTC CASSWGSGANVLTF
TRBJ2-3 - - TRBV10-3 TGTGCCATCAGCCCTGGTCCCGGGAGCACAGATACGCAGTATTTT CAISPGPGSTDTQYF
TRBJ1-4 - - TRBV2 TGTGCCAGCAGTGTCGTTGAAAAACTGTTTTTT CASSVVEKLFF
TRBJ2-5 many - TRBV6-6 TGTGCCAGCAGTTACCGAGAGACCCAGTACTTC CASSYRETQYF
TRBJ2-1 - - TRBV7-9 TGTGCCAGCAGCTTATATTGGGGGGAGATCTACAATGAGCAGTTCTTC CASSLYWGEIYNEQFF
TRBJ2-7 many - TRBV5-1 TGCGCCAGCAGCTTGGCCGTGGGGATTTACGAGCAGTACTTC CASSLAVGIYEQYF
TRBJ2-5 many - TRBV18 TGTGCCAGCTCACTCAGCTTGCGGGAGACCCAGTACTTC CASSLSLRETQYF
TRBJ1-2 - - TRBV5-4 TGTGCCAGCAGCTCATTAAAGGGGACCTATGGCTACACCTTC CASSSLKGTYGYTF
TRBJ2-1 few - TRBV7-2 TGTGCCAGCAGCTTCTACAGCTCCTACAATGAGCAGTTCTTC CASSFYSSYNEQFF
TRBJ2-3 few TRBD1 TRBV7-2 TGTGCCAGCAGCTTAGGGACAGGGGGGACGCAGTATTTT CASSLGTGGTQYF
TRBJ2-7 - TRBD2 TRBV7-9 TGTGCCAGCAGCACCTCGGGGGGGGATCCGGCCTACGAGCAGTACTTC CASSTSGGDPAYEQYF
TRBJ2-3 few - TRBV7-9 TGTGCCAGCAGCGTACCGACCACAGATACGCAGTATTTT CASSVPTTDTQYF
TRBJ2-5 - - TRBV4-2 TGTGCCAGCAGCCAAGAAAGTAAGGAGACCCAGTACTTC CASSQESKETQYF
TRBJ2-2 few TRBD2 TRBV29-1 TGCAGCTTCCTGACTAGCGACACCGGGGAGCTGTTTTTT CSFLTSDTGELFF
TRBJ1-1 many - TRBV6-5 TGTGCCAGCAGTTATAGGCAGGGACGGGCTGAAGCTTTCTTT CASSYRQGRAEAFF
TRBJ1-5 few - TRBV18 TGTGCCAGCTCAGCCGGGGCCCGAAATCAGCCCCAGCATTTT CASSAGARNQPQHF
TRBJ2-4 - TRBD2 TRBV18 TGTGCCAGCTCACCACTCCGGAGCGGGGGTGCCAAAAACATTCAGTACTTC CASSPLRSGGAKNIQYF
TRBJ2-3 few - TRBV6-2/TRBV6-3 TGTGCCAGCAGTTACTCTCACGGATATCCGCAGTATTTT CASSYSHGYPQYF
TRBJ1-2 few - TRBV24-1 TGTGCCACCAGTGACCCCGGGTTCTATGGCTACACCTTC CATSDPGFYGYTF
TRBJ2-2 few TRBD2 TRBV19 TGTGCCAGTCTCCCCTTAGCGGGGTCGAACACCGGGGAGCTGTTTTTT CASLPLAGSNTGELFF
TRBJ2-3 - TRBD2 TRBV5-1 TGCGCCAGCAGCTTGAGGAAAGGACTAGTGATCGGCACAGATACGCAGTATTTT CASSLRKGLVIGTDTQYF
TRBJ2-7 - - TRBV10-2 TGCGCCAGCACCCCCGGGGGCCTCTCCTACGAGCAGTACTTC CASTPGGLSYEQYF
TRBJ2-1 - - TRBV19 TGTGCCAGTAGTATTCGGACAGCCAGGGATGAGCAGTTCTTC CASSIRTARDEQFF
TRBJ2-5 - TRBD2 TRBV5-4 TGTGCCAGCAGCTTGAATAGCGGGGGGTTCCAAGAGACCCAGTACTTC CASSLNSGGFQETQYF
TRBJ2-1 - TRBD1 TRBV9 TGTGCCAGCAGCGGCCTGGGACAGGGGGATATTCATGAGCAGTTCTTC CASSGLGQGDIHEQFF
TRBJ2-1 few - TRBV7-6 TGTGCCAGCAGCCGTCAGGAGTCCTCCTACAATGAGCAGTTCTTC CASSRQESSYNEQFF
TRBJ2-6 - TRBD2 TRBV5-1 TGCGCCAGCAGCTTGGTTGGCAGCGGGGGATCTGGGGCCAACGTCCTGACTTTC CASSLVGSGGSGANVLTF
TRBJ2-3 - TRBD1 TRBV7-7 TGTGCTAGCAGCTTAGGGGACAGTAGCACAGATACGCAGTATTTT CASSLGDSSTDTQYF
TRBJ2-2 - - TRBV10-1 TGCGCCAGCAGTGAGAGTCCTCCGGGACTGTCCACCGGGGAGCTGTTTTTT CASSESPPGLSTGELFF